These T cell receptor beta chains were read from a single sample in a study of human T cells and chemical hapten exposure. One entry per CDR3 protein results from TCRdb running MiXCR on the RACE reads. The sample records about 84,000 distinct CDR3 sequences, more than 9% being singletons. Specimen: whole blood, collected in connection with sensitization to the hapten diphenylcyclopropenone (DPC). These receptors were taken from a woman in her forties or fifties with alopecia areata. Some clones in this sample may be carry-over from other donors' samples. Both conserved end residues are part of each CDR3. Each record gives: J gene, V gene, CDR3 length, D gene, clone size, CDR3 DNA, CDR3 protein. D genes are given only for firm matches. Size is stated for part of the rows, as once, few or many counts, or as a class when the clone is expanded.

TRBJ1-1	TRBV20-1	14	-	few	TGCAGTGCTAGAGACAGGGGCACGGGCACTGAAGCTTTCTTT	CSARDRGTGTEAFF
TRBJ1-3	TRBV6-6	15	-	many	TGTGCCAGCAGTTACAGCGGGGCCTCTGGAAACACCATATATTTT	CASSYSGASGNTIYF
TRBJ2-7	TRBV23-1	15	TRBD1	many	TGCGCCAGCAGTCATAAGGGACAGGGGAACTACGAGCAGTACTTC	CASSHKGQGNYEQYF
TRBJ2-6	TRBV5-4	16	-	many	TGTGCCTCCGGGACACCATTCCTCTCTGGGGCCAACGTCCTGACTTTC	CASGTPFLSGANVLTF
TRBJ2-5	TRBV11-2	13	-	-	TGTGCCAGCAGGAGACTAGTCCAAGAGACCCAGTACTTC	CASRRLVQETQYF
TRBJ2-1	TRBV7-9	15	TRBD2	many	TGTGCCAGCAGCTTAGCTAGCGGGAGGCGCAATGAGCAGTTCTTC	CASSLASGRRNEQFF
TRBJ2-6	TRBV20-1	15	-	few	TGCAGTGCCCCTATCGGGAGCTCTGGGGCCAACGTCCTGACTTTC	CSAPIGSSGANVLTF
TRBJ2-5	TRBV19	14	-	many	TGTGCCAGTAGTATAGGCAGAGGGGCAGAGACCCAGTACTTC	CASSIGRGAETQYF
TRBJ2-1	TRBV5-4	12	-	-	TGTGCCAGCAGAAATAGCGTCAATGAGCAGTTCTTC	CASRNSVNEQFF
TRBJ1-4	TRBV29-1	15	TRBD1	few	TGCAGCGTTGAAGATTTGGGACAGCCTAATGAAAAACTGTTTTTT	CSVEDLGQPNEKLFF
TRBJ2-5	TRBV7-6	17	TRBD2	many	TGTGCCAGCAGCGGGCGGGGCTCTAGCGGGCAGCAAGAGACCCAGTACTTC	CASSGRGSSGQQETQYF
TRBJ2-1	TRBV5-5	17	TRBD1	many	TGTGCCAGCAGCTCCTCTAGGACAGGGGGCTTTGACAATGAGCAGTTCTTC	CASSSSRTGGFDNEQFF
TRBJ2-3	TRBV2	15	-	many	TGTGCCAGCAGGGGCGACGGATTGATCACAGATACGCAGTATTTT	CASRGDGLITDTQYF
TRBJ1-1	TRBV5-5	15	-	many	TGTGCCAGCAGCTTGGCTGCCTCCCACCCCTCTGAAGCTTTCTTT	CASSLAASHPSEAFF
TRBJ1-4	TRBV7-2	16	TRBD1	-	TGTGCCAGCAGCTTAGCCGGGACAGTGACGAATGAAAAACTGTTTTTT	CASSLAGTVTNEKLFF
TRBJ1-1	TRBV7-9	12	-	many	TGTGCCAGCAGCTTAGAACACCTTGAAGCTTTCTTT	CASSLEHLEAFF
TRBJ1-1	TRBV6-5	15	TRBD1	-	TGTGCCAGCAGTAACCACGGGGGACAGGGGACTGAAGCTTTCTTT	CASSNHGGQGTEAFF
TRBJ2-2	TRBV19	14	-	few	TGTGCCAGTAGTCCTGCTAGGATGACCGGGGAGCTGTTTTTT	CASSPARMTGELFF
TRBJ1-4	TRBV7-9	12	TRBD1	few	TGTGCCAGCGGCAGGGGGCCTGAAAAACTGTTTTTT	CASGRGPEKLFF
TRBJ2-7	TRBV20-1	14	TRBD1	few	TGCAGTGCTAGAGCTATCGACAGGGGGTACGAGCAGTACTTC	CSARAIDRGYEQYF
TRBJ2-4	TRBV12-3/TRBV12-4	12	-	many	TGTGCCAGCAGTTTGGTGGAAAACATTCAGTACTTC	CASSLVENIQYF
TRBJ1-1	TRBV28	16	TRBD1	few	TGTGCCAGCAGCCGGGACAGGGGAGATATGAACACTGAAGCTTTCTTT	CASSRDRGDMNTEAFF
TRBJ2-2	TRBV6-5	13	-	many	TGTGCCAATCACCAAACTAACACCGGGGAGCTGTTTTTT	CANHQTNTGELFF
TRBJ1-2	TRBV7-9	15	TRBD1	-	TGTGCCAGCAGCTTGGGGACAGGGGGCGCGGAAGGCTACACCTTC	CASSLGTGGAEGYTF
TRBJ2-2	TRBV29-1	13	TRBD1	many	TGCGCCACCGGGACAGCCTACACCGGGGAGCTGTTTTTT	CATGTAYTGELFF
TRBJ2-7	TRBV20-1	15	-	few	TGCAGTGCTAGAGTATTCCGGACTTCTGTCTACGAGCAGTACTTC	CSARVFRTSVYEQYF
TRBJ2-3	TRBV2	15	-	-	TGTGCCAGCAGGAATTCCAGAGTAGGCACAGATACGCAGTATTTT	CASRNSRVGTDTQYF
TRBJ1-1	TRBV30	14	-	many	TGTGCCTTTCACGGGGCAGCCGAACTTTCTGAAGCTTTCTTT	CAFHGAAELSEAFF
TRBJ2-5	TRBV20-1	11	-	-	TGCAGTGCTGTAGCCAGAGAGACCCAGTACTTC	CSAVARETQYF
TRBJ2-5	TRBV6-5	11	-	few	TGTGCCAGCGGGAGCCAAGAGACCCAGTACTTC	CASGSQETQYF
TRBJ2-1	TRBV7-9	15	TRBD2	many	TGTGCCAGCAGCTTAACGGGAGGGCCGCTCAATGAGCAGTTCTTC	CASSLTGGPLNEQFF
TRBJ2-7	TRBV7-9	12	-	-	TGTGCCAGCAGATCCATAGTACACGAGCAGTACTTC	CASRSIVHEQYF
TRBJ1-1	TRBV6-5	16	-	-	TGTGCCAGCAGTTACTCCACCGGGGGGTACACGAATGAAGCTTTCTTT	CASSYSTGGYTNEAFF
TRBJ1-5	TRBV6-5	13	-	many	TGTGCCAGCAGCACTAGAGGCAATCAGCCCCAGCATTTT	CASSTRGNQPQHF
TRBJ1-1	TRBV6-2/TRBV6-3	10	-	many	TGTGCCAGCGGCGGGAGGGGAGCTTTCTTT	CASGGRGAFF
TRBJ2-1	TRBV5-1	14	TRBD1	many	TGCGCCAGCACAGGGGGCAGGACCTACAATGAGCAGTTCTTC	CASTGGRTYNEQFF
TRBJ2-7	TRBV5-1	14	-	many	TGCGCCAGCAGCCGGGAAGGGGCCACCTACGAGCAGTACTTC	CASSREGATYEQYF
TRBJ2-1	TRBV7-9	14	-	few	TGTGCCAGCCACAGGGACGCCTCCTACAATGAGCAGTTCTTC	CASHRDASYNEQFF
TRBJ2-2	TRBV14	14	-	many	TGTGCCAGCAGCCAAGTTAGGCTTACGGGGGAGCTGTTTTTT	CASSQVRLTGELFF
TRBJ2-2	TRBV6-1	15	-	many	TGTGCCAGCAGTGAAAACTTGGGATACACCGGGGAGCTGTTTTTT	CASSENLGYTGELFF
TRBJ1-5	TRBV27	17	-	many	TGTGCCAGCAGTTTATCAGGGGGAGCTGGAAATAATCAGCCCCAGCATTTT	CASSLSGGAGNNQPQHF
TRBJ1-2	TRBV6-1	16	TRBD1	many	TGTGCCAGCAGCGATTCACTGACAGGGCTTAGAGATGGCTACACCTTC	CASSDSLTGLRDGYTF
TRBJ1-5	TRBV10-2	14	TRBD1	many	TGCGCCAGCAGTGCGACAGGGGGCAGTCAGCCCCAGCATTTT	CASSATGGSQPQHF
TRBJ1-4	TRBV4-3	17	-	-	TGCGCCAGCAGCCAAGATCAAGTCGAAGGGGAGGCTGAAAAACTGTTTTTT	CASSQDQVEGEAEKLFF
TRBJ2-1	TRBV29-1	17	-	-	TGCAGCGCCGAAGGTACCCGGGGTCCTAACTCCTACAATGAGCAGTTCTTC	CSAEGTRGPNSYNEQFF
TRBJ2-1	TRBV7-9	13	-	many	TGTGCCAGCAGCCCCCCCGCGGGCCATGAGCAGTTCTTC	CASSPPAGHEQFF
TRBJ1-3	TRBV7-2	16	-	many	TGTGCCAGCAGCTTAGTAGTAGAGTACTCTGGAAACACCATATATTTT	CASSLVVEYSGNTIYF
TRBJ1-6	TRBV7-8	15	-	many	TGTGCCAGCAGCGCCACAAGGGCTAATAATTCACCCCTCCACTTT	CASSATRANNSPLHF
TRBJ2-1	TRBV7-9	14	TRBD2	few	TGTGCCAGCAGCTTAACAGCGGGAGGGGATGAGCAGTTCTTC	CASSLTAGGDEQFF
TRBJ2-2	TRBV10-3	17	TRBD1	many	TGTGCCATCAGTGACCGGGACAGGGGTCGGAGTACCGGGGAGCTGTTTTTT	CAISDRDRGRSTGELFF
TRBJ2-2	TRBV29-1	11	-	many	TGCAGCGTTGAGGTCCCCGGGGAGCTGTTTTTT	CSVEVPGELFF
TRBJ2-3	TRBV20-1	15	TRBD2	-	TGCAGTGCTAGCCAGGGACTAGCGGTCGCAGATACGCAGTATTTT	CSASQGLAVADTQYF
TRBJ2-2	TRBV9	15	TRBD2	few	TGTGCCAGCAGCCCCAGACTAGCGGTCACCGGGGAGCTGTTTTTT	CASSPRLAVTGELFF